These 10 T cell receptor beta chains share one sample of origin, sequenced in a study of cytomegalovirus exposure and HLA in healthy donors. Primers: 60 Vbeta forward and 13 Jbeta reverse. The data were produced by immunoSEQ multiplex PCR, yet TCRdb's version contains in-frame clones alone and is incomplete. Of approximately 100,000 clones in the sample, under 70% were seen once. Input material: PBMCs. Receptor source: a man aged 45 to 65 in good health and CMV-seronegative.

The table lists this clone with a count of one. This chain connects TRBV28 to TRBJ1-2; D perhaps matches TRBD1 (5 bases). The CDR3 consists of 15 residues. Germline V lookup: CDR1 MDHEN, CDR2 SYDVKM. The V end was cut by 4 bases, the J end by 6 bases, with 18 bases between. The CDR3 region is CASSSLPTVSDGYTF. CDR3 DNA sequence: TGTGCCAGCAGTTCCCTCCCGACAGTCTCGGATGGCTACACCTTC.

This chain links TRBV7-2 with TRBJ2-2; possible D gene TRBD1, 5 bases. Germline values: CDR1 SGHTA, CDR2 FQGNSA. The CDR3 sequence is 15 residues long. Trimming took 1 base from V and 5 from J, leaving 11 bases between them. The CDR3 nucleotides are TGTGCCAGCAGCTTAGTCTATTCAGGGACCGGGGAGCTGTTTTTT. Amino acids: CASSLVYSGTGELFF.

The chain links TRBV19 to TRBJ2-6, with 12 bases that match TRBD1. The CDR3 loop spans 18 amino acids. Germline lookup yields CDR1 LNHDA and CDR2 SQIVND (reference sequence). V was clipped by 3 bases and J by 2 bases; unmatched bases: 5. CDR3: CASSIPGTGGTGANVLTF. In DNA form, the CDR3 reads TGTGCCAGTAGTATTCCCGGGACAGGGGGCACTGGGGCCAACGTCCTGACTTTC.

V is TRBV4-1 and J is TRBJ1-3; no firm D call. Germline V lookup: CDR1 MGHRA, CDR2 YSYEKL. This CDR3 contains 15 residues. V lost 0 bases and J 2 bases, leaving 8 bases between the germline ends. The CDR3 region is CASSQDLYAGNTIYF. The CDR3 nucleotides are TGCGCCAGCAGCCAAGATCTATACGCTGGAAACACCATATATTTT.

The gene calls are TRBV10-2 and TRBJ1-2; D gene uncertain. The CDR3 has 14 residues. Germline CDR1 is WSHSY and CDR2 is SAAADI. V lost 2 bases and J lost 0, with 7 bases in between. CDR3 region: CASSEAPTNYGYTF. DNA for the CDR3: TGCGCCAGCAGTGAGGCCCCTACTAACTATGGCTACACCTTC.

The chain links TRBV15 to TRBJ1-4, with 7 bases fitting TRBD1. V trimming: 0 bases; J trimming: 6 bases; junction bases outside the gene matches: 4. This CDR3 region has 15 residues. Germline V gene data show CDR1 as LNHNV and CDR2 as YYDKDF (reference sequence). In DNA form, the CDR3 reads TGTGCCACCAGCAGAGAGGTTGGGACAGATGAAAAACTGTTTTTT. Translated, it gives CATSREVGTDEKLFF. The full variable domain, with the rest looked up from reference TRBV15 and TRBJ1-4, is DAMVIQNPRYQVTQFGKPVTLSCSQTLNHNVMYWYQQKSSQAPKLLFHYYDKDFNNEADTPDNFQSRRPNTSFCFLDIRSPGLGDTAMYLCATSREVGTDEKLFFGSGTQLSVL.

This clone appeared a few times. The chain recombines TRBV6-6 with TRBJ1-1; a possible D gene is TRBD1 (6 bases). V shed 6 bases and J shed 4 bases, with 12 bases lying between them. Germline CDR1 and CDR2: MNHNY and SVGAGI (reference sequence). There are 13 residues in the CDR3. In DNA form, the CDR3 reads TGTGCCAGCAGCCCACAGGGTCGCACTGAAGCTTTCTTT. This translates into CASSPQGRTEAFF.

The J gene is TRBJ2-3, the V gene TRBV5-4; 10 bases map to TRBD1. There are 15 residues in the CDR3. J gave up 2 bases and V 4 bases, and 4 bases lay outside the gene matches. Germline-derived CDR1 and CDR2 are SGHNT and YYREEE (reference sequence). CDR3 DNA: TGTGCCAGCAGCCAGACAGGGGGCGACACAGATACGCAGTATTTT. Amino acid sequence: CASSQTGGDTDTQYF.

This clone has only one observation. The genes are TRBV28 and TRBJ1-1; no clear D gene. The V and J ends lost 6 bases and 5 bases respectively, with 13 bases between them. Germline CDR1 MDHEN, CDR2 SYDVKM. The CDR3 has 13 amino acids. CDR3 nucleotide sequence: TGTGCCAGCAGCCCAAGGACGGGAACTGAAGCTTTCTTT. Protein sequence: CASSPRTGTEAFF.

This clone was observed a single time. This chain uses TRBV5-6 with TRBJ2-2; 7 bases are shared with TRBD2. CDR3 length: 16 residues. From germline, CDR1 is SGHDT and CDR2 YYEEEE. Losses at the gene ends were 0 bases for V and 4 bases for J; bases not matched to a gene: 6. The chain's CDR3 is CASSLDLGGITGELFF. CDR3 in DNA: TGTGCCAGCAGCTTGGACTTGGGAGGGATCACCGGGGAGCTGTTTTTT.